The 29 T cell receptor beta chains presented below share a single source sample, sequenced in a study of CD8+CD57+ T cells in acquired aplastic anemia. In patients chosen for sequencing, flow cytometry had shown CD8+CD57+ cell expansion. Genomic DNA, the template, was used for profiling of the TCR beta VDJ and CDR3. TCRdb re-analysed the reads in MiXCR, keeping a single row per CDR3 protein. Seen here are 200,000 to 250,000 distinct CDR3 sequences, about half observed once, and the top ten hold 15% to 20%. The sequenced sample was sorted CD4+, CD8+, or CD8+CD57+ T cells (not recorded which) from PBMCs. Receptor source: a human donor with aplastic anemia.

This clonotype came up many times. The CDR3 spells CSASSRNEQFF. The CDR3 region has the DNA TGCAGTGCTAGTTCGCGCAATGAGCAGTTCTTC. This chain joins TRBV20-1 and TRBJ2-1; D remains ambiguous. Trimming stripped 3 bases from V and 6 bases from J, with 6 bases between. The CDR3 covers 11 residues. The germline CDR1 and CDR2 sequences are DFQATT and SNEGSKA (reference sequence).

CDR3 residues: CASSLVDYEQYF. DNA for the CDR3: TGTGCCAGCAGCTTAGTAGATTACGAGCAGTACTTC. The V gene is TRBV7-2, the J gene TRBJ2-7, with D unresolved. Deletions cut 1 base from V and 4 bases from J, with 5 bases between. From germline, CDR1 is SGHTA and CDR2 FQGNSA. The CDR3 has 12 residues. The variable domain in full, with the rest retrieved from reference TRBV7-2 and TRBJ2-7, is GAGVSQSPSNKVTEKGKDVELRCDPISGHTALYWYRQSLGQGLEFLIYFQGNSAPDKSGLPSDRFSAERTGGSVSTLTIQRTQQEDSAVYLCASSLVDYEQYFGPGTRLTVT.

This clonotype has just a few counts. This could be a read error, since a much larger clone is one nucleotide away. The chain recombines TRBV24-1 with TRBJ1-3; the D is unclear. The CDR3 has 12 amino acids. Trimming shortened V by 6 bases and J by 4 bases, and 6 bases separated the two germline ends. From germline, CDR1 is KGHDR and CDR2 SFDVKD. The CDR3, as DNA: TGTGCCACCAGTCCTATAGGAAACACCATATATTTT. This sequence encodes CATSPIGNTIYF.

V gene TRBV24-1 combines with J gene TRBJ2-1; 15 bases match TRBD2. The trim removed 3 bases at V and 6 bases at J, leaving 5 bases unmatched. The CDR3 consists of 17 residues. Germline V gene lookup returns CDR1 KGHDR and CDR2 SFDVKD. The CDR3 DNA follows: TGTGCCACCAGTGATACCGTGGGACTAGCGGGGGGCAATGAGCAGTTCTTC. This translates into CATSDTVGLAGGNEQFF.

The J gene is TRBJ2-6, the V gene TRBV5-1; D is uncertain. The CDR3 consists of 15 residues. Between the trimmed V and J ends, which lost 6 bases and 4 bases, there was a span of 14 bases. Germline assignment: CDR1 SGHRS and CDR2 YFSETQ. The CDR3 reads CASTQDNSGANVLTF. DNA of the CDR3: TGCGCCAGCACCCAAGACAACTCCGGGGCCAACGTCCTGACTTTC.

The sample holds many counts of this clonotype. V usage is TRBV25-1 and J usage is TRBJ2-5; D is unclear. The CDR3 consists of 14 residues. Germline V gene sequence: CDR1 MGHDK, CDR2 SYGVNS. Trimming stripped 7 bases from V and 1 base from J, with 13 bases between. The CDR3 region is CASTHPGPQETQYF. CDR3 nucleotide sequence: TGTGCCAGCACCCATCCCGGTCCCCAAGAGACCCAGTACTTC.

This clonotype was observed at least ten times. The rearrangement links TRBV7-8 to TRBJ2-2, with a possible D match to TRBD1 (5 bases). The CDR3 runs 13 residues. The germline V and J ends were trimmed by 2 bases and 8 bases, with 9 bases remaining between them. Per the germline V gene, CDR1 is SGHVS and CDR2 is FQNEAQ. The CDR3 loop reads CASSLSRVGELFF. CDR3 in DNA: TGTGCCAGCAGCTTAAGCAGGGTGGGGGAGCTGTTTTTT.

The CDR3 here is CSARDGGMETQYF. The CDR3 coding sequence is TGCAGTGCTAGAGATGGGGGGATGGAGACCCAGTACTTC. The J gene is TRBJ2-5, the V gene TRBV20-1; possibly TRBD2 for D (6 bases). CDR1 and CDR2 (germline): DFQATT, SNEGSKA (reference sequence). With 0 bases removed from V and 5 bases from J, the gap between germline ends came to 10 bases. This CDR3 has 13 amino acids.

Note on this clonotype: The final CDR3 position lacks the conserved phenylalanine or tryptophan, pointing to a likely read error. Because the CDR3's place on the DNA is in doubt, the DNA is left out and the CDR3 is given as listed by TCRdb. The V call is TRBV2, the J call TRBJ1-5. Both ends counted, the CDR3 spans 8 residues. The germline CDR1 and CDR2 sequences are SNHLY and FYNNEI. This CDR3 is CASSEERV.

The chain recombines TRBV24-1 with TRBJ1-2; 7 nucleotides agree with TRBD1. Germline V CDR1 and CDR2: KGHDR, SFDVKD. V lost 4 bases and J lost 4; bases outside the gene matches: 5. This CDR3 has 14 residues. Written as DNA, the CDR3 is TGTGCCACCAGTGACCCCCGGGACAGCTATGGCTACACCTTC. Encoded protein: CATSDPRDSYGYTF.

Points on this clonotype: At one end, the junction sequence differs from germline, possibly due to a read error. The CDR3, as DNA: TGCGCCAGCAGCAACTCATGGACAGGGGGCACTGAAGCTTTCTTT. This sequence encodes CASSNSWTGGTEAFF. The chain carries TRBV7-9 and TRBJ1-1; 10 positions match TRBD1. This CDR3 region has 15 residues. CDR1 and CDR2 (germline): SEHNR, FQNEAQ (reference sequence).

This chain connects TRBV7-9 to TRBJ2-1, with D perhaps matching TRBD2 (7 bases). Trimming removed 7 bases from V and 6 bases from J, with 19 bases in between. From germline, CDR1 is SEHNR and CDR2 FQNEAQ (reference sequence). This CDR3 spans 15 amino acids. In DNA form, the CDR3 reads TGTGCCAGCACCCCGGGGGGCACCGAGGGCAATGAGCAGTTCTTC. Translating it yields CASTPGGTEGNEQFF.

V gene TRBV7-8 combines with J gene TRBJ1-1; D ambiguous. Trimming left V 5 bases short and J 6 bases short, with 10 bases between. Germline values: CDR1 SGHVS, CDR2 FQNEAQ. This CDR3 is built from 12 residues. CDR3: CASSPVVSEAFF. CDR3 sequence (DNA): TGTGCCAGCAGCCCCGTAGTCTCTGAAGCTTTCTTT.

This chain uses TRBV29-1 with TRBJ1-2, with D maybe TRBD1 (5 bases). The germline V gene has CDR1 SQVTM and CDR2 ANQGSEA. The V end lost 7 bases, the J end lost 2 bases, and 14 bases lay between the germline ends. The CDR3 is 13 amino acids. CDR3 coding DNA: TGCAGCGCTGGGGTCACAGGAAACTATGGCTACACCTTC. This sequence encodes CSAGVTGNYGYTF.

This clonotype was observed at least ten times. The chain has TRBV6-5 and TRBJ1-6; the D gene is possibly TRBD1 (6 bases). The ends were cut back, 5 bases at V and 10 bases at J, with 15 bases in the middle. The germline V gene encodes CDR1 MNHEY and CDR2 SVGAGI. This CDR3 spans 14 amino acids. CDR3 bases: TGTGCCAGCAGTCCCCGCCGGGACAACTCACCCCTCCACTTT. This translates into CASSPRRDNSPLHF.

At least ten counts were recorded for this clonotype. The V call is TRBV9, the J call TRBJ2-3, with TRBD1 matching over 7 bases. V lost 0 bases to trimming and J lost 2 bases; unmatched junction nucleotides: 6. This CDR3 is 16 amino acids long. CDR1 and CDR2 (germline): SGDLS, YYNGEE. CDR3 nucleotide sequence: TGTGCCAGCAGCGTAGAACAGGGGACCCCCACAGATACGCAGTATTTT. It specifies CASSVEQGTPTDTQYF.

This clonotype was counted a few times. Possible read error: a much larger clone is one base away. The J gene is TRBJ2-1, the V gene TRBV12-3 or TRBV12-4; D remains unclear. This CDR3 contains 11 residues. Trimming took 5 bases from V and 5 from J, leaving 4 bases between them. This CDR3 reads CASSINNEQFF. The CDR3 DNA reads as TGTGCCAGCAGTATTAACAATGAGCAGTTCTTC.

The V gene is TRBV7-2, the J gene TRBJ2-1, with D perhaps matching TRBD2 (7 bases). Per the germline V gene, CDR1 is SGHTA and CDR2 is FQGNSA. The V end lost 3 bases, the J end lost 9 bases, and 15 bases lay between the germline ends. This CDR3 comprises 14 residues. CDR3 amino acids: CASSLGAGEGEQFF. In nucleotides, the CDR3 is TGTGCCAGCAGCTTGGGGGCAGGGGAGGGTGAGCAGTTCTTC.

This clonotype was detected many times. The chain carries TRBV10-1 and TRBJ2-7, with a tentative D call TRBD1 (6 bases). This CDR3 is 12 amino acids long. The V gene lost 5 bases and the J gene lost 9 bases, with 14 bases spanning the gap. Germline CDR1 WNHNN, CDR2 SYGVQD (reference sequence). Here the CDR3 reads CASSYRVPGQYF. The DNA for the CDR3 is TGCGCCAGCAGTTACAGGGTACCGGGGCAGTACTTC.

This clonotype was seen a single time. The V call is TRBV15, the J call TRBJ2-1, with 11 bases matching TRBD2. The CDR3 spans 20 residues. V trimming: 1 base; J trimming: 1 base; junction bases outside the gene matches: 12. Germline V lookup: CDR1 LNHNV, CDR2 YYDKDF (reference sequence). CDR3 bases: TGTGCCACCAGCAGAGCTCGGATTAGCGGGGGGGCGGAATCCTACAATGAGCAGTTCTTC. Residues: CATSRARISGGAESYNEQFF.

V gene TRBV20-1 combines with J gene TRBJ2-4; D might be TRBD2 (7 bases). Germline CDR1 reads DFQATT; CDR2 reads SNEGSKA (reference sequence). V gave up 6 bases and J gave up 6 bases, with 18 bases separating them. This CDR3 comprises 14 residues. The CDR3 reads CSASGHREGNIQYF. CDR3 DNA sequence: TGCAGTGCAAGCGGACACAGGGAGGGAAACATTCAGTACTTC.

Notes on this clonotype: One junction end does not reproduce the germline sequence, and a read error may be involved. This chain uses TRBV5-8 with TRBJ2-6; D is uncertain. The germline CDR1 and CDR2 sequences are SGHTS and YDEGEE. The CDR3 is made up of 14 amino acids. The CDR3 nucleotides read TGTACCAGCAGCTTGGGTGACAGGGCCAACGTCCTGACTTTC. It yields the protein CTSSLGDRANVLTF.

V usage is TRBV12-3 or TRBV12-4 and J usage is TRBJ2-7, with D tentatively TRBD1 (5 bases). Between the trimmed V and J ends, which lost 2 bases and 3 bases, there was a span of 20 bases. This CDR3 region has 17 residues. CDR3 loop: CASSLKDLVGQFYEQYF. CDR3 bases: TGTGCCAGCAGTTTAAAGGATTTGGTAGGACAATTCTACGAGCAGTACTTC.

About this clonotype: Being one base from a much bigger clone, this may be a read error. J is TRBJ2-1 and V is TRBV10-3; TRBD2 is a possible D gene (6 bases). Germline V gene lookup returns CDR1 ENHRY and CDR2 SYGVKD. The V end lost 7 bases, the J end lost 6 bases, and 16 bases lay between the germline ends. The CDR3 loop spans 14 amino acids. This chain's CDR3 is CAINQGRGSNEQFF. For the CDR3, the DNA is TGTGCCATCAATCAGGGACGGGGGAGCAATGAGCAGTTCTTC.

The chain uses TRBV7-2 and TRBJ2-1; D unresolved. V was clipped by 2 bases and J by 9 bases, with 11 bases between them. This CDR3 has 13 amino acids. Germline V CDR1 and CDR2: SGHTA, FQGNSA. The CDR3 here is CASSLLTSGEQFF. In DNA form, the CDR3 reads TGTGCCAGCAGCTTACTGACTTCAGGTGAGCAGTTCTTC.

This clonotype was seen many times. The chain joins TRBV5-4 to TRBJ2-7; D gene uncertain. Trimming left V 0 bases short and J 1 base short, with 14 bases between. The germline V gene encodes CDR1 SGHNT and CDR2 YYREEE (reference sequence). CDR3 length equals 16 residues. The CDR3 DNA is TGTGCCAGCAGCTTGGTGGCCCAGGACGGGTCCTACGAGCAGTACTTC. Encoded protein: CASSLVAQDGSYEQYF.

The J gene is TRBJ2-7, the V gene TRBV20-1; 8 nucleotides agree with TRBD2. This CDR3 region has 14 residues. Trimming cost V 6 bases and J 6 bases; bases outside gene matches: 13. Per germline, CDR1 DFQATT and CDR2 SNEGSKA (reference sequence). CDR3 nucleotide sequence: TGCAGTGCCCCAACGAGAAGCGGGGGTAGCGAGCAGTACTTC. It yields the protein CSAPTRSGGSEQYF.

This clonotype showed up many times. The DNA of the CDR3 is TGCAGTGCTAGCCGGGACAGGAATGGCTACACCTTC. This translates into CSASRDRNGYTF. The chain recombines TRBV20-1 with TRBJ1-2; TRBD1 matches 8 bases. The trim removed 3 bases at V and 6 bases at J, leaving 3 bases unmatched. This CDR3 region has 12 residues. Germline V CDR1 and CDR2: DFQATT, SNEGSKA (reference sequence).

The chain carries TRBV19 and TRBJ1-2, with D possibly being TRBD1 (5 bases). The germline CDR1 and CDR2 sequences are LNHDA and SQIVND (reference sequence). The CDR3 is made up of 15 amino acids. V was clipped by 3 bases and J by 2 bases, with 13 bases between them. This chain's CDR3 is CASSMGQHLNYGYTF. The CDR3 DNA follows: TGTGCCAGTAGTATGGGGCAACACCTAAACTATGGCTACACCTTC.